These T cell receptor beta chains were read from a single sample in a study of regulatory T cells in long-lasting Graves disease. In TCRdb, the multiplex PCR reads were re-called with MiXCR into one record per CDR3 protein. Of about 470,000 distinct CDR3 sequences in the sample, roughly 21% are singletons; the top ten hold around 7%. The sample was peripheral blood mononuclear cells (PBMCs), taken when the disease was refractory, from a patient treated with antithyroid drugs. The receptors were sampled from a female donor with Graves disease. CDR3s leave out the opening cysteine and the closing phenylalanine or tryptophan. Fields, in order: J gene, V gene, CDR3 protein.

J gene: TRBJ2-2; V gene: TRBV7-9; CDR3 protein: ASSARVMGQAANTGELF
J gene: TRBJ2-7; V gene: TRBV12-3/TRBV12-4; CDR3 protein: ASSPRAGWSYEQY
J gene: TRBJ1-5; V gene: TRBV6-1; CDR3 protein: ASRTALDQPQH
J gene: TRBJ2-1; V gene: TRBV30; CDR3 protein: AWSVRRQSNEQF
J gene: TRBJ2-1; V gene: TRBV25-1; CDR3 protein: ASSDSGMTYNEQF
J gene: TRBJ1-2; V gene: TRBV24-1; CDR3 protein: ATSDADRGNGYT
J gene: TRBJ1-5; V gene: TRBV20-1; CDR3 protein: SAQTGRGQPQH
J gene: TRBJ1-2; V gene: TRBV7-2; CDR3 protein: ASSIGTGTNYGYT
J gene: TRBJ1-1; V gene: TRBV9; CDR3 protein: ASSVIQGTEAF
J gene: TRBJ2-7; V gene: TRBV7-9; CDR3 protein: ASSSHPTSGDEQY
J gene: TRBJ2-1; V gene: TRBV7-2; CDR3 protein: ASSLGGTGLNEQF
J gene: TRBJ2-7; V gene: TRBV9; CDR3 protein: ASSHNPDLSSYEQY
J gene: TRBJ2-1; V gene: TRBV20-1; CDR3 protein: SAKGTSGSYNEQF
J gene: TRBJ2-7; V gene: TRBV7-2; CDR3 protein: ASSLGGQKLEQY
J gene: TRBJ2-5; V gene: TRBV2; CDR3 protein: ASSAGQGPGETQY
J gene: TRBJ1-5; V gene: TRBV24-1; CDR3 protein: ATRRRQPQH
J gene: TRBJ1-1; V gene: TRBV5-1; CDR3 protein: ASSTGATAEAGEAF
J gene: TRBJ2-6; V gene: TRBV10-3; CDR3 protein: AISDEKGLSSGANVLT
J gene: TRBJ1-5; V gene: TRBV7-6; CDR3 protein: ASSFVGQGVDQPQH
J gene: TRBJ2-2; V gene: TRBV7-2; CDR3 protein: ASSLGPGGYTGELF
J gene: TRBJ1-1; V gene: TRBV6-1; CDR3 protein: ASSPPGGWTEAF
J gene: TRBJ1-1; V gene: TRBV28; CDR3 protein: ASREGLWTEAF
J gene: TRBJ2-6; V gene: TRBV7-2; CDR3 protein: ASRIGTAISGANVLT
J gene: TRBJ1-2; V gene: TRBV5-1; CDR3 protein: ASSFTGSGYT
J gene: TRBJ2-7; V gene: TRBV9; CDR3 protein: ASSVGRLAGWSEQY
J gene: TRBJ2-7; V gene: TRBV27; CDR3 protein: ASSLSTDYEQY
J gene: TRBJ1-2; V gene: TRBV24-1; CDR3 protein: ATSDTDRVHGYT
J gene: TRBJ1-5; V gene: TRBV30; CDR3 protein: AWSVDDRSPQH
J gene: TRBJ1-5; V gene: TRBV28; CDR3 protein: ASSPTGLDSNQPQH
J gene: TRBJ2-7; V gene: TRBV5-1; CDR3 protein: ASSYQREGNEQY
J gene: TRBJ2-2; V gene: TRBV19; CDR3 protein: ASRRVTGELF
J gene: TRBJ2-7; V gene: TRBV19; CDR3 protein: ASSIVTGVGYEQY
J gene: TRBJ1-4; V gene: TRBV7-9; CDR3 protein: ASSPSSQGRNEKLF
J gene: TRBJ2-2; V gene: TRBV6-4; CDR3 protein: ASSYSIGTGELF
J gene: TRBJ1-3; V gene: TRBV6-2/TRBV6-3; CDR3 protein: ASSDNVRSGNTIY
J gene: TRBJ1-2; V gene: TRBV7-9; CDR3 protein: ASSEHRENYGYT
J gene: TRBJ1-6; V gene: TRBV28; CDR3 protein: ASSLPSLGGVLPLH
J gene: TRBJ2-7; V gene: TRBV7-9; CDR3 protein: ASSLGYGNSNEQY
J gene: TRBJ2-7; V gene: TRBV20-1; CDR3 protein: SARDLSGQGPKNEQY
J gene: TRBJ1-1; V gene: TRBV5-5; CDR3 protein: ASSSTARSGLNTEAF
J gene: TRBJ2-5; V gene: TRBV11-3; CDR3 protein: ASSLDFGLMTEETQY
J gene: TRBJ1-2; V gene: TRBV6-2/TRBV6-3; CDR3 protein: ASSGRTGGADGYT
J gene: TRBJ2-2; V gene: TRBV28; CDR3 protein: ASGEPGLGLSGELF
J gene: TRBJ2-4; V gene: TRBV12-3/TRBV12-4; CDR3 protein: ASSLVRESAKNIQY
J gene: TRBJ2-7; V gene: TRBV13; CDR3 protein: ASSYYRAYEQY
J gene: TRBJ2-7; V gene: TRBV13; CDR3 protein: ASSLRVGHEQY
J gene: TRBJ1-2; V gene: TRBV6-9; CDR3 protein: ASSYSGRLGGYT
J gene: TRBJ1-2; V gene: TRBV4-1; CDR3 protein: ASSPVGTGNGYT
J gene: TRBJ1-2; V gene: TRBV12-3/TRBV12-4; CDR3 protein: ASSTAPYGYT
J gene: TRBJ2-7; V gene: TRBV20-1; CDR3 protein: SARIKATGEQY
J gene: TRBJ1-3; V gene: TRBV29-1; CDR3 protein: SISDRGSGNTIY
J gene: TRBJ1-5; V gene: TRBV10-3; CDR3 protein: AISVGGADQPQH
J gene: TRBJ2-2; V gene: TRBV4-3; CDR3 protein: ASSQGLSQGGDTGELF
J gene: TRBJ2-5; V gene: TRBV24-1; CDR3 protein: ATGEPGDAQREIPQETQY
J gene: TRBJ2-2; V gene: TRBV20-1; CDR3 protein: SARAGLAGSNTGELF